The T cell receptor (beta chain) described here comes from a study of blood T cell repertoires in COVID-19. V lost 4 bases and J lost 4, with 13 bases in between. Germline CDR1 is SGHAT and CDR2 is FQDESV (reference sequence). The CDR3 has 14 residues. In the authors' methods: It was from reference gene primer amplification that nucleated cell counts were estimated. Clones were sequenced by immunoSEQ multiplex PCR, and TCRdb holds only the in-frame ones, with some missing. Clonal size and the V and J genes are those of that table, whereas D and trimming came from the DNA. Seen here are tens of thousands of clones, about 88% observed once, and the top ten hold about 2.7%.

The sequence was obtained from a woman older than 75 with acute or convalescent COVID-19. The material sequenced was peripheral blood. This rearrangement joins TRBV11-1 to TRBJ1-1; D is possibly TRBD1 (6 bases). The CDR3 DNA reads TGTGCCAGCAGCTACAGGGCGGGGGCCACTGAAGCTTTCTTT. Protein product: CASSYRAGATEAFF.